These 21 T cell receptor beta chains share one sample of origin, sequenced in a study of post-analysis software for immune sequencing data. Every TCR beta cDNA library bore unique molecular identifiers. TCRdb processed the PCR reads anew with MiXCR; each CDR3 protein has one entry. This sample yields hundreds of thousands of distinct CDR3 sequences, of which roughly three fifths are seen a single time; 11% belongs to the top ten. Their target antigens are unknown. General study findings and limits: TRBV segments more frequent in patients than in controls numbered a few and included TRBV5-6, TRBV5-1 and TRBV20-1.

The sequencing input was blood. The receptors here all came from a girl between 2 and 10 years old with multiple sclerosis.

This chain uses TRBV29-1 with TRBJ1-2; D is uncertain. Germline assignment: CDR1 SQVTM and CDR2 ANQGSEA. The V end was cut by 4 bases, the J end by 6 bases, with 9 bases between. The length of the CDR3 is 11 residues. The CDR3: CSVGIGHGYTF. The CDR3 DNA reads as TGCAGCGTTGGGATTGGGCATGGCTACACCTTC. Looking up the rest from reference TRBV29-1 and TRBJ1-2 gives the full variable domain: SAVISQKPSRDICQRGTSLTIQCQVDSQVTMMFWYRQQPGQSLTLIATANQGSEATYESGFVIDKFPISRPNLTFSTLTVSNMSPEDSSIYLCSVGIGHGYTFGSGTRLTVV.

The V and J genes are TRBV29-1 and TRBJ2-3, with D possibly being TRBD2 (5 bases). The CDR3 is 14 amino acids. Per germline, CDR1 SQVTM and CDR2 ANQGSEA. V was shortened by 4 bases and J by 0 bases, with 11 bases between the two germline ends. The CDR3 DNA is TGCAGCGTTGTAACCGGGGTTAGCACAGATACGCAGTATTTT. This sequence encodes CSVVTGVSTDTQYF.

This chain uses TRBV20-1 with TRBJ2-1, with D possibly being TRBD2 (6 bases). V lost 3 bases to trimming and J lost 3 bases, with 15 bases between them. The CDR3 loop spans 15 amino acids. Germline V gene sequence: CDR1 DFQATT, CDR2 SNEGSKA (reference sequence). The CDR3 here is CSARLGDWYYNEQFF. The CDR3 bases are TGCAGTGCTAGGCTCGGGGACTGGTACTACAATGAGCAGTTCTTC.

This clonotype was observed a single time. The chain joins TRBV20-1 to TRBJ2-7, with 9 nucleotides matching TRBD1. The CDR3 extends over 15 amino acids. Germline CDR1 is DFQATT and CDR2 is SNEGSKA (reference sequence). The junction had 11 bases not matched to a gene; V was cut back by 5 bases and J by 3 bases. The CDR3 DNA sequence: TGCAGTGCTGCTGAGCCGGGACAGGGTGACTACGAGCAGTACTTC. Encoded protein: CSAAEPGQGDYEQYF.

The CDR3 spells CASSPGLAGYYEQYF. CDR3 bases: TGTGCCAGCTCACCAGGGCTAGCGGGGTACTACGAGCAGTACTTC. V gene TRBV18 combines with J gene TRBJ2-7; 9 bases are shared with TRBD2. Germline CDR1 reads KGHSH; CDR2 reads LQKENI. J gave up 3 bases and V 2 bases, and 5 bases lay outside the gene matches. The CDR3 covers 15 residues.

This chain links TRBV29-1 with TRBJ1-2; D unresolved. The V end was cut by 6 bases, the J end by 8 bases, with 13 bases between. The CDR3 sequence is 11 residues long. Germline V gene lookup returns CDR1 SQVTM and CDR2 ANQGSEA. The CDR3 nucleotides read TGCAGCGTAGAGGCTTGGGAGGGCTACACCTTC. Translated, it gives CSVEAWEGYTF.

This clonotype has only a few counts. The genes are TRBV20-1 and TRBJ2-5, with unresolved D. Germline-derived CDR1 and CDR2 are DFQATT and SNEGSKA (reference sequence). The CDR3 runs to 13 residues. Trimming cost V 3 bases and J 1 base, with 9 bases left between them. CDR3 nucleotide sequence: TGCAGTGCTAGTATCCAGCTCCAAGAGACCCAGTACTTC. Translated, it gives CSASIQLQETQYF.

This chain connects TRBV6-2 or TRBV6-3 to TRBJ2-1; D unresolved. Trimming removed 7 bases at V and 4 bases at J, with 14 bases between. Germline V gene sequence: CDR1 MNHEY, CDR2 SVGEGT. This CDR3 contains 14 residues. The CDR3 DNA is TGTGCCAGCAATGTGAAGGGCTATTACAATGAGCAGTTCTTC. Encoded protein: CASNVKGYYNEQFF.

The chain carries TRBV20-1 and TRBJ2-1; 8 bases fit TRBD2. The CDR3 totals 15 residues. Germline V gene sequence: CDR1 DFQATT, CDR2 SNEGSKA (reference sequence). V gave up 1 base and J gave up 4 bases; unmatched junction bases: 6. CDR3 protein: CSARVAGRSYNEQFF. For the CDR3, the DNA is TGCAGTGCTAGAGTAGCGGGACGCTCTTACAATGAGCAGTTCTTC.

The genes are TRBV2 and TRBJ2-7; 8 nucleotides align to TRBD2. The CDR3 loop spans 14 amino acids. The germline CDR1 and CDR2 sequences are SNHLY and FYNNEI. The J segment lost 5 bases and the V segment lost 3 bases, leaving 6 bases of the junction unmatched. As DNA, the CDR3 is TGTGCCAGCAGTGAGCAGGGACTAGTCCACGAGCAGTACTTC. Residues: CASSEQGLVHEQYF.

The V gene is TRBV9, the J gene TRBJ2-7, with 8 bases identical to TRBD1. This CDR3 region has 14 residues. Trimming cost V 3 bases and J 4 bases; bases outside gene matches: 6. Per germline, CDR1 SGDLS and CDR2 YYNGEE. CDR3 in DNA: TGTGCCAGCAGCGCGGGACAGGCTGGATACGAGCAGTACTTC. Protein sequence: CASSAGQAGYEQYF.

The CDR3 sequence is CSAGGGEQFF. CDR3 in DNA: TGCAGTGCTGGGGGGGGTGAGCAGTTCTTC. The rearrangement uses TRBV20-1 and TRBJ2-1, with 7 bases aligning to TRBD2. Trimming cost V 5 bases and J 9 bases; bases outside gene matches: 1. CDR3 length equals 10 residues. Germline values: CDR1 DFQATT, CDR2 SNEGSKA (reference sequence).

The V call is TRBV20-1, the J call TRBJ2-1; D gene unclear. This CDR3 has 13 residues. Germline V gene data show CDR1 as DFQATT and CDR2 as SNEGSKA (reference sequence). V lost 1 base, J lost 10 bases, and 14 bases lay in between. CDR3 bases: TGCAGTGCTAGAGTTGTAGTTGGTGGGGAGCAGTTCTTC. Amino acid sequence: CSARVVVGGEQFF.

This chain connects TRBV29-1 to TRBJ2-1; either TRBD1 or TRBD2 may fit D (5 bases each). V lost 7 bases, J lost 2 bases, and 21 bases lay in between. This CDR3 comprises 16 residues. The germline V gene has CDR1 SQVTM and CDR2 ANQGSEA. Written as DNA, the CDR3 is TGCAGCGCTGTGACTCCGAGGGAAGGGGCCTACAATGAGCAGTTCTTC. Its protein product is CSAVTPREGAYNEQFF.

This clonotype was seen a handful of times. V usage is TRBV7-8 and J usage is TRBJ2-7, with D possibly matching TRBD2 (6 bases). The end of the DNA is better explained by TRBJ2-5, so the J call may be wrong. Germline values: CDR1 SGHVS, CDR2 FQNEAQ. The CDR3 has 14 amino acids. As DNA, the CDR3 is TGTGCCAGCAGCTTATCTGCGGGGAGAGAGACCCAGTACTTC. Encoded protein: CASSLSAGRETQYF.

The chain recombines TRBV7-8 with TRBJ2-1; possible D gene TRBD2, 5 bases. This CDR3 has 12 residues. V lost 7 bases, J lost 6 bases, and 10 bases lay in between. CDR1 SGHVS and CDR2 FQNEAQ come from the germline V gene. The CDR3 sequence: CASTDYFNEQFF. CDR3 in DNA: TGTGCCAGCACCGACTATTTCAATGAGCAGTTCTTC.

The chain is built from TRBV7-2 and TRBJ2-5; a possible D gene is TRBD1 (5 bases). The V gene lost 6 bases and the J gene lost 5 bases, with 25 bases spanning the gap. From germline, CDR1 is SGHTA and CDR2 FQGNSA. This CDR3 is built from 17 residues. The CDR3 is CASRSPALPPKGETQYF. CDR3 coding DNA: TGTGCCAGCAGGTCACCAGCGCTGCCCCCCAAGGGGGAGACCCAGTACTTC.

V and J are TRBV14 and TRBJ2-1; no firm D call. This CDR3 region has 15 residues. Germline V gene lookup returns CDR1 SGHDN and CDR2 FVKESK. V lost 1 base and J 0 bases, leaving 7 bases between the germline ends. In DNA form, the CDR3 reads TGTGCCAGCAGCCAAGTTAGAAGCTCCTACAATGAGCAGTTCTTC. Translation gives CASSQVRSSYNEQFF.

The chain links TRBV5-6 to TRBJ1-1; D unclear. Trimming stripped 0 bases from V and 0 bases from J, with 9 bases between. Germline-derived CDR1 and CDR2 are SGHDT and YYEEEE. This CDR3 has 15 residues. The CDR3, as DNA: TGTGCCAGCAGCTTGGTTCCGAGTATGAACACTGAAGCTTTCTTT. It yields the protein CASSLVPSMNTEAFF.

The chain carries TRBV29-1 and TRBJ1-1; possible D gene TRBD1, 6 bases. V was trimmed by 4 bases and J by 4 bases, leaving 16 bases between them. Germline lookup yields CDR1 SQVTM and CDR2 ANQGSEA. The CDR3 consists of 14 residues. The CDR3 nucleotides are TGCAGCGTTGTGGGGGCAGGCCTCCTCACTGAAGCTTTCTTT. Translated: CSVVGAGLLTEAFF.

V is TRBV29-1 and J is TRBJ1-1, with no clear D. The CDR3 has 14 residues. Trimming left V 7 bases short and J 4 bases short, with 19 bases between. CDR1 is SQVTM, CDR2 ANQGSEA, per germline. The CDR3 DNA reads as TGCAGCGGGCACTTTATAGGGTACGTCACTGAAGCTTTCTTT. It encodes CSGHFIGYVTEAFF.